The entry that follows covers one T cell receptor (beta chain) sequence. Its antigen is not known. The CDR3 is 14 residues long. V trimming: 0 bases; J trimming: 8 bases; junction bases outside the gene matches: 1. CDR1 and CDR2 (germline): GTSNPN, SVGIG (reference sequence). The PCR made use of 60 Vbeta and 13 Jbeta primers. Only in-frame clones appear in the TCRdb table, and some are missing; sequencing was by immunoSEQ multiplex PCR. The data hold 150,000 to 200,000 clones, with 65% to 80% observed a single time. This record belongs to a study of cytomegalovirus exposure and HLA in healthy donors. General observations from the study: After further analysis at a later stage, 17,000 or so TCR beta sequences were associated with HLA alleles at 0.05 false discovery rate.

This chain uses TRBV30 with TRBJ2-1; 13 nucleotides agree with TRBD2. This TCR was recovered from a woman between 40 and 50 years old in good health and CMV-seronegative. Specimen: PBMCs. CDR3 DNA: TGTGCCTGGAGTGTACTAGCGGGAGGGCATGAGCAGTTCTTC. Protein sequence: CAWSVLAGGHEQFF.